The 9 T cell receptor beta chains below come from one sample, sequenced in a study of beta chain features in type 1 diabetes. Broader study findings: TCRB CDR3 length was moderately but significantly reduced in all four CD4+ subsets of Type 1 diabetes patients.

Expressed TCRB transcripts were sequenced after all isolated RNA was converted to cDNA. Repertoires were generated with immunoSEQ multiplex PCR, while TCRdb's copy carries only in-frame clones and drops some. The sample holds fewer than 300,000 clones, around 9.9% seen once. These TCRs are of unknown antigen specificity. The source material was naive CD4+ T cells from blood. The receptors come from a man aged 25-45 years with type 1 diabetes.

This sequence joins TRBV29-1 and TRBJ2-1, with 8 bases lining up with TRBD1. The CDR3 has 12 amino acids. J was trimmed by 7 bases and V by 6 bases; bases with no gene match: 5. CDR1 is SQVTM, CDR2 ANQGSEA, per germline. This chain's CDR3 is CSVGQGRNEQFF. The CDR3 bases are TGCAGCGTCGGACAGGGTAGGAATGAGCAGTTCTTC.

As for this clone: The sample holds other DNA sequences that translate to the same CDR3. This chain joins TRBV2 and TRBJ1-5, with 10 positions matching TRBD1. Trimming cost V 4 bases and J 4 bases; bases outside gene matches: 1. Germline CDR1 reads SNHLY; CDR2 reads FYNNEI. This CDR3 comprises 14 residues. CDR3 amino acids: CASSGTGGNQPQHF. CDR3 coding DNA: TGTGCCAGCAGTGGGACAGGGGGTAATCAGCCCCAGCATTTT. The whole variable domain, filled in from reference TRBV2 and TRBJ1-5, reads EPEVTQTPSHQVTQMGQEVILRCVPISNHLYFYWYRQILGQKVEFLVSFYNNEISEKSEIFDDQFSVERPDGSNFTLKIRSTKLEDSAMYFCASSGTGGNQPQHFGDGTRLSIL.

This clone has more than one count but fewer than ten. V is TRBV9 and J is TRBJ1-1; weak D call: TRBD1 (6 bases). Trimming removed 0 bases from V and 8 bases from J, with 11 bases in between. CDR1 and CDR2 from the germline V gene are SGDLS and YYNGEE. This CDR3 comprises 13 residues. Here the CDR3 reads CASSVGLRGEAFF. DNA of the CDR3: TGTGCCAGCAGCGTAGGTCTGAGGGGGGAAGCTTTCTTT.

This rearrangement joins TRBV11-1 to TRBJ2-7; D is possibly TRBD2 (7 bases). The V end was cut by 1 base, the J end by 3 bases, with 13 bases between. This CDR3 region has 15 residues. Per the germline V gene, CDR1 is SGHAT and CDR2 is FQDESV (reference sequence). The CDR3 DNA sequence: TGTGCCAGCAGCTTAGAACGCGGGGGCCTCTACGAGCAGTACTTC. Translated, it gives CASSLERGGLYEQYF. Full variable domain (missing parts from reference TRBV11-1 and TRBJ2-7): EAEVAQSPRYKITEKSQAVAFWCDPISGHATLYWYRQILGQGPELLVQFQDESVVDDSQLPKDRFSAERLKGVDSTLKIQPAELGDSAMYLCASSLERGGLYEQYFGPGTRLTVT.

Only a few counts were recorded for this clone. The V call is TRBV7-3, the J call TRBJ2-5; maybe TRBD2 (6 bases). V gave up 1 base and J gave up 5 bases, with 11 bases separating them. The CDR3 is 14 amino acids. Germline V gene lookup returns CDR1 SGHTA and CDR2 FQGTGA. The CDR3 sequence: CASSLNAGRETQYF. CDR3 bases: TGTGCCAGCAGCTTAAATGCAGGGAGGGAGACCCAGTACTTC.

This clone turned up a few times. Here the CDR3 DNA reads TGCAGCGTTGCGCCAGGATATAATGAAAAACTGTTTTTT. This translates into CSVAPGYNEKLFF. The gene calls are TRBV29-1 and TRBJ1-4; D gene uncertain. CDR1 is SQVTM and CDR2 is ANQGSEA in the germline V gene. V was shortened by 4 bases and J by 4 bases, with 10 bases between the two germline ends. The CDR3 covers 13 residues.

This rearrangement joins TRBV15 to TRBJ1-3, with D hard to call. This CDR3 comprises 16 residues. V lost 1 base and J lost 0, with 10 bases in between. CDR1 is LNHNV and CDR2 is YYDKDF in the germline V gene (reference sequence). The CDR3 DNA follows: TGTGCCACCAGCAGAGGGGCCGTTAACTCTGGAAACACCATATATTTT. Residues: CATSRGAVNSGNTIYF.

The V call is TRBV6-5, the J call TRBJ1-1; no clear D gene. This CDR3 has 13 amino acids. CDR1 and CDR2 from the germline V gene are MNHEY and SVGAGI. The V end lost 2 bases, the J end lost 1 base, and 5 bases lay between the germline ends. Written as DNA, the CDR3 is TGTGCCAGCAGTTACGCACAGAACACTGAAGCTTTCTTT. Its translation is CASSYAQNTEAFF.

This clone has just a few counts. The J gene is TRBJ2-5, the V gene TRBV2; D gene unclear. This CDR3 has 13 amino acids. Looked up from germline, CDR1 is SNHLY and CDR2 is FYNNEI. The V end was cut by 1 base, the J end by 5 bases, with 8 bases between. DNA of the CDR3: TGTGCCAGCAGTGAAGGTGTCCGTGAGACCCAGTACTTC. As protein: CASSEGVRETQYF.